This TCR beta chain was identified in a study of T cells in Graves' hyperthyroidism and ophthalmopathy. There were TCR beta CDR3 regions amplified from RNA transcripts. The HTBI primer set was used in a first-round RT-PCR of the TCR CDR3. TCRdb used MiXCR to reprocess the multiplex PCR reads, holding one entry per CDR3 protein. The repertoire has 300,000 to 450,000 distinct CDR3 sequences, about 25% of them found once; the top ten carry more than 60%. The germline V gene has CDR1 LGHDT and CDR2 YNNKEL (reference sequence). V lost 0 bases to trimming and J lost 10 bases, with 13 bases between them. The CDR3 consists of 14 residues. Of note for this clonotype: A read error may explain this, as a much larger clone is one base away.

This TCR was recovered from a man in his forties or fifties with Graves' hyperthyroidism. Sequenced material: blood. This chain connects TRBV3-1 to TRBJ2-1; D remains ambiguous. The CDR3 nucleotides read TGTGCCAGCAGCCAAGATAGTATAGCCCGCGAGCAGTTCTTC. Its translation is CASSQDSIAREQFF.